This entry is about one T cell receptor (beta chain). What it recognizes is unknown. This sample is drawn from a study of cytomegalovirus exposure and HLA in healthy donors. Study-level findings and limits: Some V segments, TRBV6-2 and TRBV6-3 among them, were indistinguishable and were therefore excluded. For TCR beta chains, V- and J-gene trimming was later linked to a missense DCLRE1C variant. The investigators catalogued 160 or so TCR beta chains as cytomegalovirus-associated.

CDR3 length: 16 residues. V was clipped by 1 base and J by 8 bases, with 17 bases between them. Germline V lookup: CDR1 SGHAT, CDR2 FQNNGV. A multiplex PCR was run with 60 Vbeta primers and 13 Jbeta primers. TCRdb's copy holds only in-frame clones and misses some; the assay was immunoSEQ multiplex PCR. The sample includes some 200,000 clones, roughly 85% of them seen just once. The rearrangement joins TRBV11-2 to TRBJ1-4, with a weak D call TRBD1 (6 bases). The sequenced sample was PBMCs. This receptor was taken from a man younger than 35 in good health and CMV-seronegative. CDR3 in amino acids: CASSLGGPGTQEKLFF. Here the CDR3 DNA reads TGTGCCAGCAGCTTAGGGGGACCCGGGACACAAGAAAAACTGTTTTTT.